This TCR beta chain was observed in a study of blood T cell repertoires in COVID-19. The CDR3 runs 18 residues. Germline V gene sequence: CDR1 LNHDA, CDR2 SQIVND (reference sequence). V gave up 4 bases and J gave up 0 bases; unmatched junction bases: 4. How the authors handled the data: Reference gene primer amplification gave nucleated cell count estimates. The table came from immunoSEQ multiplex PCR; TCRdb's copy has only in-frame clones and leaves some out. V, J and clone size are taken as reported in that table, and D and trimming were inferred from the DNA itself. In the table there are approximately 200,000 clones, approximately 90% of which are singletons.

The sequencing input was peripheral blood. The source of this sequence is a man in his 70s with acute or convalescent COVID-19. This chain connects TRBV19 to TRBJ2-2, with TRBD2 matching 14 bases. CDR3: CASSKTTSGRANTGELFF. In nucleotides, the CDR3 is TGTGCCAGTAGTAAAACGACTAGCGGGAGGGCGAACACCGGGGAGCTGTTTTTT. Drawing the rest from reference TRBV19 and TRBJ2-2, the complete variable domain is DGGITQSPKYLFRKEGQNVTLSCEQNLNHDAMYWYRQDPGQGLRLIYYSQIVNDFQKGDIAEGYSVSREKKESFPLTVTSAQKNPTAFYLCASSKTTSGRANTGELFFGEGSRLTVL.